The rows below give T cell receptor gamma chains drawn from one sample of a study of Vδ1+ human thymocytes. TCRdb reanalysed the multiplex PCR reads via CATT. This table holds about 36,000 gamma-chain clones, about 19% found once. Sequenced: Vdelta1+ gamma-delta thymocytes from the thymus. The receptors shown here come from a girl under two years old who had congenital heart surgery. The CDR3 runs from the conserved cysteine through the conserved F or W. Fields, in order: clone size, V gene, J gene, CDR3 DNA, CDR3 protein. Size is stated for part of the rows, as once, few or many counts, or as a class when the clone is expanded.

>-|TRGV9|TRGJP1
TGTGCCTATGAAATCCTGGGGTTCAAGATATTT
CAYEILGFKIF
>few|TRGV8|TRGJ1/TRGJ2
TGTGCCACCTGGGATCGGCCTTCGAATTATTATAAGAAACTCTTT
CATWDRPSNYYKKLF
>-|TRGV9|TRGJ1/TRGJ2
TGTGCCTTGTGGACCTCGAGGGTTTTTTATTATAAGAAACTCTTT
CALWTSRVFYYKKLF
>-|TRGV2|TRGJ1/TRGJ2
TGTGCCACCTGGGACGGGCAGAGTTATAAGAAACTCTTT
CATWDGQSYKKLF
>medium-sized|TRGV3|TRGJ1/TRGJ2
TGTGCCACCTGGGACAGGCCGAGTTATTATAAGAAACTCTTT
CATWDRPSYYKKLF
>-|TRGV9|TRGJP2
TGTGCCTTGTGGGACGGTGGTAGTGATTGGATCAAGACGTTT
CALWDGGSDWIKTF
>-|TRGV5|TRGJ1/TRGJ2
TGTGCCACCTGGGACAGGCGGGTCGGCTATTATAAGAAACTCTTT
CATWDRRVGYYKKLF
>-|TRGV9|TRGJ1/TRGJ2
TGTGCCTTGTGGGAGCCTTCTAGGTATTATAAGAAACTCTTT
CALWEPSRYYKKLF
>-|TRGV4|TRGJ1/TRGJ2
TGTGCCACCTGGGATGGGAGGGGTTATTATAAGAAACTCTTT
CATWDGRGYYKKLF
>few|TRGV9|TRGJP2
TGTGCCTCGTATGGGGGGTTGGGTAGTGATTGGATCAAGACGTTT
CASYGGLGSDWIKTF
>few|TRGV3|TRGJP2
TGTGCCACCTGGGACCAGGCGGACAGTAGTGATTGGATCAAGACGTTT
CATWDQADSSDWIKTF
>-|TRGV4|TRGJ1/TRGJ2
TGTGCCACCTGGGATGTTCGCTATTATAAGAAACTCTTT
CATWDVRYYKKLF
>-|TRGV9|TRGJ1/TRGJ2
TGTGCCTTGTGGGAGCCGCAGGGTCCGGGTTATAAGAAACTCTTT
CALWEPQGPGYKKLF
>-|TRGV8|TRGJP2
TGTGCCACCTGGGATAGAGGTAGTGATTGGATCAAGACGTTT
CATWDRGSDWIKTF
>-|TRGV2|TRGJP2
TGTGCCACCTGGGACGGGCCACCCAGTAGTGATTGGATCAAGACGTTT
CATWDGPPSSDWIKTF
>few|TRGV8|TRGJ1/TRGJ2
TGTGCCACCTGGGACAGGCACGCCAGTTATTATAAGAAACTCTTT
CATWDRHASYYKKLF
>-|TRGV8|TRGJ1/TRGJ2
TGTGCCACCTGGGATCCTGATTTTTGTTATAAGAAACTCTTT
CATWDPDFCYKKLF
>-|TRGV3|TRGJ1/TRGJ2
TGTGCCACCTGGGACAGGCCGTATTATTATAAGAAACTCTTT
CATWDRPYYYKKLF
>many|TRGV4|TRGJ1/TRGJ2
TGTGCCACCTGGGCCCTTTATTATAAGAAACTCTTT
CATWALYYKKLF
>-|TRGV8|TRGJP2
TGTGCCACCTGGGATCAATGGATCAAGACGTTT
CATWDQWIKTF
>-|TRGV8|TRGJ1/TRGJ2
TGTGCCACCTGGGATCCGGAGTGGGATAAGAAACTCTTT
CATWDPEWDKKLF
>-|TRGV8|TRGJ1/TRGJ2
TGTGCCACCTGGGATAAGGCAGGCAAGAAACTCTTT
CATWDKAGKKLF
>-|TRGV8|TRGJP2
TGTGCCACCTGGGATAGGCCGAGGGGACTAGGTAGTGATTGGATCAAGACGTTT
CATWDRPRGLGSDWIKTF
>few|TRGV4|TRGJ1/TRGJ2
TGTGCCACCTGGGATGGAGACTTTGTATTTTATAAGAAACTCTTT
CATWDGDFVFYKKLF
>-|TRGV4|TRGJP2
TGTGCCACCTGGGTTGGACCCAATAGTAGTGATTGGATCAAGACGTTT
CATWVGPNSSDWIKTF
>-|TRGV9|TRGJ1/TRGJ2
TGTGCCTTGTGGGTTATCGATGGGAAACTCTTT
CALWVIDGKLF
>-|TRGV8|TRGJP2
TGTGCCACCTGGAACCCGAGTAGTGATTGGATCAAGACGTTT
CATWNPSSDWIKTF
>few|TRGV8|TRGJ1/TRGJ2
TGTGCCACCTGGGCTGGTGCGGGGAAACTCTTT
CATWAGAGKLF
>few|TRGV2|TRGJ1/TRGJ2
TGTGCCACCTGGGACGGGCCACTGAATAAGAAACTCTTT
CATWDGPLNKKLF
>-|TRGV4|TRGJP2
TGTGCCACCTGGGATATGAGTGATTGGATCAAGACGTTT
CATWDMSDWIKTF
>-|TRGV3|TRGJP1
TGTGCCACCTGGGACAGGCCTACCGGTTGGTTCAAGATATTT
CATWDRPTGWFKIF
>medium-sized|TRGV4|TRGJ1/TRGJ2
TGTGCCACCTGGGATGGGCACTATAAGAAACTCTTT
CATWDGHYKKLF
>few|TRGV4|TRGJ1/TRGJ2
TGTGCCACCTGGGAGGGCCAGAGGGAGAAACTCTTT
CATWEGQREKLF
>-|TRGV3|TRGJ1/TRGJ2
TGTGCCACCTGGGTTACACCCCCATATTATAAGAAACTCTTT
CATWVTPPYYKKLF
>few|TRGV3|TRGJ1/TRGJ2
TGTGCAACCTGGGACGTATTGTGCGATTATAAGAAACTCTTT
CATWDVLCDYKKLF
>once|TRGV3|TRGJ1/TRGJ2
TGTGCCACCTGGGACAGGCGCCGTGAGGGTAAGAAACTCTTT
CATWDRRREGKKLF
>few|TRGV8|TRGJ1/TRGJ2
TGTGCCACCTGGGACTTGACTTATTATAAGAAACTCTTT
CATWDLTYYKKLF
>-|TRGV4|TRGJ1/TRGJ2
TGTGCCACCCGGGATGGTAGGAATTATTATAAGAAACTCTTT
CATRDGRNYYKKLF
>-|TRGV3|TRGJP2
TGTGCCACCTGGGACAGGAAGAGAAGGAGTGATTGGATCAAGACGTTT
CATWDRKRRSDWIKTF
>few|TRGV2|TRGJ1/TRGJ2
TGTGCCACCTGGGATAGGCGTGTTTATAAGAAACTCTTT
CATWDRRVYKKLF
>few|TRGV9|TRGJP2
TGTGCCTTGTGGGAGCCAGGGGGGGGTGATTGGATCAAGACGTTT
CALWEPGGGDWIKTF
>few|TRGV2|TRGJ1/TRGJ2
TGTGCCACCTGGGACGACCCGCCCTATTATAAGAAACTCTTT
CATWDDPPYYKKLF
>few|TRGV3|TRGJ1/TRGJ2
TGTGCCACCTGGGATCTTGAATATTATAAGAAACTCTTT
CATWDLEYYKKLF
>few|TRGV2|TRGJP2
TGTGCCACCTGGGAACTAGGTGATTGGATCAAGACGTTT
CATWELGDWIKTF
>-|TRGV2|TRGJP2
TGTGCCACCTGGGACGGGCGCCCGGGGGATTGGATCAAGACGTTT
CATWDGRPGDWIKTF
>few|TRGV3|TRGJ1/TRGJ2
TGTGCCACCTGGGACTGCCCTTATAAGAAACTCTTT
CATWDCPYKKLF
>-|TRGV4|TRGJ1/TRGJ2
TGTGCCACCTGGGATAGCCGTAGGGGTTATAAGAAACTCTTT
CATWDSRRGYKKLF
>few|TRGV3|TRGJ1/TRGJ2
TGTGCCACCTGGGACAGGCGTCAAGATTATTATAAGAAACTCTTT
CATWDRRQDYYKKLF
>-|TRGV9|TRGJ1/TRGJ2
TGTGCCTTGTGGGAGGGATTCGGTAGGTATTATAAGAAACTCTTT
CALWEGFGRYYKKLF
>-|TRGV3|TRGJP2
TGTGCCACCTGGGACAACCACCGGGCGGGTGATTGGATCAAGACGTTT
CATWDNHRAGDWIKTF
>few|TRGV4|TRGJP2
TGTGCCACCTGGGAAGGAACCAGTAGTGATTGGATCAAGACGTTT
CATWEGTSSDWIKTF
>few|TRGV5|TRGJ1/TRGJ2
TGTGCCACCTGGGACAGGCTGCGCTATAAGAAACTCTTT
CATWDRLRYKKLF